This T cell receptor (beta chain) appears in the sequencing data of a study of identical twins. Template switching supplied a universal primer site; unique molecular identifiers were carried on the cDNA. TCRdb fed the 5' RACE reads into MiXCR, producing one record per CDR3 protein. The sample yields roughly 770,000 distinct CDR3 sequences, 15% to 20% seen once. The same specimen was also included in a second study, on T cells expressing NK-cell markers. That source reports: Sorted CD3+CD56-NKG2C+, CD3+CD56+NKG2C+ and CD3+CD56+NKG2C- T cells supplied the TCR beta repertoires. Whether the expanded NKG2C+ T cell clones recognized HCMV remained unclear.

The sequence was collected from a young woman in good health. Input material: PBMCs.

CDR3 coding DNA: TGCGCCAGCAGCTTGTTGGCAACCGGGACAGGAGCCGGGGAGCTGTTTTTT. Amino acids: CASSLLATGTGAGELFF. The chain links TRBV5-1 to TRBJ2-2; TRBD1 aligns across 8 bases. The CDR3 is 17 amino acids. Per germline, CDR1 SGHRS and CDR2 YFSETQ. V lost 1 base, J lost 6 bases, and 11 bases stayed unmatched.